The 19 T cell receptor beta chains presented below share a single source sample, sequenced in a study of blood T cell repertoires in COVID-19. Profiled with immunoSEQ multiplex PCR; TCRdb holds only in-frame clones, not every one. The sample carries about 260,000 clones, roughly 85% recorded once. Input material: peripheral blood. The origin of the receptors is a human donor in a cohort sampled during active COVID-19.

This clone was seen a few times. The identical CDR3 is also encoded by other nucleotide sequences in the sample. CDR3 protein: CASSLQAGPSNQPQHF. CDR3 DNA sequence: TGTGCCAGCAGCTTACAGGCGGGACCGTCAAATCAGCCCCAGCATTTT. The V and J genes are TRBV7-6 and TRBJ1-5; D is perhaps TRBD1 (5 bases). This CDR3 region has 16 residues. Between the trimmed V and J ends, which lost 2 bases and 4 bases, there was a span of 15 bases. The germline gives CDR1 SGHVS, CDR2 FNYEAQ. The whole variable domain, remainder taken from reference TRBV7-6 and TRBJ1-5, is GAGVSQSPRYKVTKRGQDVALRCDPISGHVSLYWYRQALGQGPEFLTYFNYEAQQDKSGLPNDRFSAERPEGSISTLTIQRTEQRDSAMYRCASSLQAGPSNQPQHFGDGTRLSIL.

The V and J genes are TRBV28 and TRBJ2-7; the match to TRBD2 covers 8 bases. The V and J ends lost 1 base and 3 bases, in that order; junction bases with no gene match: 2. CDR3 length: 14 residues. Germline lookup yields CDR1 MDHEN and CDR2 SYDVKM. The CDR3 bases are TGTGCCAGCAGTTTATCACTAGCGGTCTACGAGCAGTACTTC. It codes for CASSLSLAVYEQYF.

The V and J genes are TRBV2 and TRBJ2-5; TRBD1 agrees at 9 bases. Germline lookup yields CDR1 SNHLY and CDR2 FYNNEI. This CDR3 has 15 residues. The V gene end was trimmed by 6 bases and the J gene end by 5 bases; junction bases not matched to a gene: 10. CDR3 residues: CASSADRGYDETQYF. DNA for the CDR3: TGTGCCAGCAGCGCCGACAGGGGGTACGATGAGACCCAGTACTTC.

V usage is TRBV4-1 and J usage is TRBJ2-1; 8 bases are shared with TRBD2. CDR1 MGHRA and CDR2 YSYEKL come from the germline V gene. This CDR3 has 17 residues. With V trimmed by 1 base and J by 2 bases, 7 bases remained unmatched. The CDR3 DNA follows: TGCGCCAGCAGCCAAGTCGACGGGAGGGGCCCCTACAATGAGCAGTTCTTC. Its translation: CASSQVDGRGPYNEQFF.

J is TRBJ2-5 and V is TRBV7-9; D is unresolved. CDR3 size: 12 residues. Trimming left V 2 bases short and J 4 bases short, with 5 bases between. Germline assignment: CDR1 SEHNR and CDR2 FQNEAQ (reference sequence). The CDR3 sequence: CASSLNIETQYF. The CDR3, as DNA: TGTGCCAGCAGCTTAAACATAGAGACCCAGTACTTC.

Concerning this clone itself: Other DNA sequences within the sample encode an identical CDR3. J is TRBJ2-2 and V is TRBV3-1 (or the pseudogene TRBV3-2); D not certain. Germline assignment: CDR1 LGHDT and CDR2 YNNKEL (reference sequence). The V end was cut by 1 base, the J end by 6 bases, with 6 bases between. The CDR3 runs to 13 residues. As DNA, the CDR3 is TGTGCCAGCAGCCAAGGCGGTCCCGGGGAGCTGTTTTTT. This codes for CASSQGGPGELFF.

The CDR3 nucleotides read TGTGCCAGTTCACCCCGGGTCACCTACGAGCAGTACTTC. It translates to CASSPRVTYEQYF. The genes are TRBV19 and TRBJ2-7; D is uncertain. Trimming removed 8 bases from V and 2 bases from J, with 13 bases in between. CDR1 is LNHDA, CDR2 SQIVND, per germline (reference sequence). CDR3 length equals 13 residues. The whole variable domain, remainder taken from reference TRBV19 and TRBJ2-7, is DGGITQSPKYLFRKEGQNVTLSCEQNLNHDAMYWYRQDPGQGLRLIYYSQIVNDFQKGDIAEGYSVSREKKESFPLTVTSAQKNPTAFYLCASSPRVTYEQYFGPGTRLTVT.

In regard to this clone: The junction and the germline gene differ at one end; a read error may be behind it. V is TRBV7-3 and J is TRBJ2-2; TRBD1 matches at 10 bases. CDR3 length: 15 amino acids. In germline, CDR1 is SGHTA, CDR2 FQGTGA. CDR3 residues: CASSQGTGATRELFF. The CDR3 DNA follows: TGTGCCAGCAGCCAAGGGACAGGGGCCACCCGGGAGCTGTTTTTT.

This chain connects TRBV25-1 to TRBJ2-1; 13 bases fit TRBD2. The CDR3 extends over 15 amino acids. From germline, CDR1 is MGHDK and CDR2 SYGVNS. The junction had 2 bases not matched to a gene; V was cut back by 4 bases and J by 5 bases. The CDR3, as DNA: TGTGCCAGCAGTGTAGGGACTAGCGGGGACAATGAGCAGTTCTTC. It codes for CASSVGTSGDNEQFF.

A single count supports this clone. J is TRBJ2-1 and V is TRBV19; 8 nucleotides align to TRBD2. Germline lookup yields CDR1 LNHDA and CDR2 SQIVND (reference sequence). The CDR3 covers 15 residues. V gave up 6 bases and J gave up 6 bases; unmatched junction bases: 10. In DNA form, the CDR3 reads TGTGCCAGTAGCAGGACGGCCGGGACTAGCAATGAGCAGTTCTTC. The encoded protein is CASSRTAGTSNEQFF. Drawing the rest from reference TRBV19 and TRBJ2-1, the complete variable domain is DGGITQSPKYLFRKEGQNVTLSCEQNLNHDAMYWYRQDPGQGLRLIYYSQIVNDFQKGDIAEGYSVSREKKESFPLTVTSAQKNPTAFYLCASSRTAGTSNEQFFGPGTRLTVL.

The CDR3 DNA reads TGTGCCAGCAGTTCGCACGGACGGACTCCCCCTGAAGCTTTCTTT. Translation: CASSSHGRTPPEAFF. The chain links TRBV6-5 to TRBJ1-1; D gene uncertain. CDR3 size: 15 residues. Trimming shortened V by 4 bases and J by 6 bases, and 18 bases separated the two germline ends. CDR1 is MNHEY, CDR2 SVGAGI, per germline.

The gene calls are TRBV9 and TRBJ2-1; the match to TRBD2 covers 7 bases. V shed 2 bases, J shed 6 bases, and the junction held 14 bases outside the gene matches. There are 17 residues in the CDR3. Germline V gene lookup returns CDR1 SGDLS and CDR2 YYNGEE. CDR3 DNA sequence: TGTGCCAGCAGCGTCATTCCTGAACTTGGACTAGTCAATGAGCAGTTCTTC. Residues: CASSVIPELGLVNEQFF.

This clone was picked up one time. The CDR3 protein is CASKRDGSGPKETQYF. The CDR3 region has the DNA TGTGCCAGTAAAAGGGACGGTAGCGGCCCAAAAGAGACCCAGTACTTC. The chain couples TRBV19 to TRBJ2-5, with D possibly being TRBD2 (6 bases). Germline V gene data show CDR1 as LNHDA and CDR2 as SQIVND (reference sequence). Trimming shortened V by 7 bases and J by 3 bases, and 21 bases separated the two germline ends. CDR3 length: 16 amino acids.

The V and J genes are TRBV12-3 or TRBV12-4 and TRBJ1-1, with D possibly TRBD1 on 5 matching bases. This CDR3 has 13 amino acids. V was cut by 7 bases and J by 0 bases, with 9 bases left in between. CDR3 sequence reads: CASKGPMNTEAFF. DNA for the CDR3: TGTGCCAGCAAGGGGCCAATGAACACTGAAGCTTTCTTT.

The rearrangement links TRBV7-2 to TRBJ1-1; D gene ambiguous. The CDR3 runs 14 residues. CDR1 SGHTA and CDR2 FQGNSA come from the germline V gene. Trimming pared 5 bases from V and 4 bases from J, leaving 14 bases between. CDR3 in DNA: TGTGCCAGCAGCCCTAGCGGGGTCCGCACTGAAGCTTTCTTT. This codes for CASSPSGVRTEAFF.

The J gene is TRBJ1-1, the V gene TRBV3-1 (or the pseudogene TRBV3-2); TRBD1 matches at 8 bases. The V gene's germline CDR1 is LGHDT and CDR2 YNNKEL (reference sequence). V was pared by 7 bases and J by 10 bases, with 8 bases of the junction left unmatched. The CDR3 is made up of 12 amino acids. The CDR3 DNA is TGTGCCAGCACCGCGACAGGGGAAGGAGCTTTCTTT. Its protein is CASTATGEGAFF.

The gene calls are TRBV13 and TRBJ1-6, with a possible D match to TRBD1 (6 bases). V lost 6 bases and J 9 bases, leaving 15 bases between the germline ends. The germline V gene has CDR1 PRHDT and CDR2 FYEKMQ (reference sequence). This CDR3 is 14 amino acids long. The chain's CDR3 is CASRYTGSASPLHF. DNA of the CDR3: TGTGCCAGCAGATATACAGGGTCGGCTTCACCCCTCCACTTT.

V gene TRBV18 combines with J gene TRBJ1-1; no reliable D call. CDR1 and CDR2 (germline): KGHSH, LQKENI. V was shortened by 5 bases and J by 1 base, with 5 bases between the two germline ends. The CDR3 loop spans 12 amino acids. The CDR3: CASSSRNTEAFF. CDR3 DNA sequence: TGTGCCAGCTCAAGTAGGAACACTGAAGCTTTCTTT.

The CDR3 here is CASNGGGNEQYF. CDR3 DNA: TGTGCCAGCAACGGGGGAGGGAACGAGCAGTACTTC. This sequence joins TRBV9 and TRBJ2-7, with 7 bases matching TRBD2. This CDR3 is built from 12 residues. CDR1 is SGDLS, CDR2 YYNGEE, per germline. V lost 6 bases to trimming and J lost 5 bases; unmatched junction nucleotides: 5.